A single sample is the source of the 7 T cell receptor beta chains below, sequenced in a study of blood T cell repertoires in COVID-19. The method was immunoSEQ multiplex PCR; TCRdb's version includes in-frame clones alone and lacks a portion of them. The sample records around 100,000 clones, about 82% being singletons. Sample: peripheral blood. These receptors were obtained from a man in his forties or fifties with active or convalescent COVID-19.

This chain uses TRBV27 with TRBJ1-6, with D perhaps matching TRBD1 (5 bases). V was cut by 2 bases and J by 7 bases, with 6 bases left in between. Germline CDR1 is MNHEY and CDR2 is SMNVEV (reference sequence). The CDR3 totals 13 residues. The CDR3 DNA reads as TGTGCCAGCAGTTTAAACAGGAATTCACCCCTCCACTTT. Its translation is CASSLNRNSPLHF.

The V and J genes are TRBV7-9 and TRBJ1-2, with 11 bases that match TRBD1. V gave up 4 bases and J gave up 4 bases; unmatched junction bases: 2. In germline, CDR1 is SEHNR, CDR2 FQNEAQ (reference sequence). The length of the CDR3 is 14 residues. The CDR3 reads CASSWGQGGYGYTF. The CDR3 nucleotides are TGTGCCAGCAGCTGGGGACAGGGGGGCTATGGCTACACCTTC.

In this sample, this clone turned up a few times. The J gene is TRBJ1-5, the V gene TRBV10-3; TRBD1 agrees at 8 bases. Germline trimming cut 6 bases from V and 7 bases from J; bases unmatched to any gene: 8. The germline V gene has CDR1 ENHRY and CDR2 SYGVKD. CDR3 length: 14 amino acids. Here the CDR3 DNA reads TGTGCCATCAGGGCCGACAGGGGTGGCCAGCCCCAGCATTTT. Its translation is CAIRADRGGQPQHF.

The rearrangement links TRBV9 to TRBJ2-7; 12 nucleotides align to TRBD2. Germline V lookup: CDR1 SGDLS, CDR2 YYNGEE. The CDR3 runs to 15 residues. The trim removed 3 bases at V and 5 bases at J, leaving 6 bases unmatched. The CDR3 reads CASSGTSGMFDEQYF. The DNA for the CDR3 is TGTGCCAGCAGCGGGACTAGCGGGATGTTCGACGAGCAGTACTTC.

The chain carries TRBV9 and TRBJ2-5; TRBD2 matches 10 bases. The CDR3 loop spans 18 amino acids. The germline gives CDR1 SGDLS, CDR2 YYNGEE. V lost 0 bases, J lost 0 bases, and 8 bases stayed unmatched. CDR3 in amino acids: CASSVGASGRPNQETQYF. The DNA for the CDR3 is TGTGCCAGCAGCGTAGGGGCTAGCGGGAGACCCAACCAAGAGACCCAGTACTTC.

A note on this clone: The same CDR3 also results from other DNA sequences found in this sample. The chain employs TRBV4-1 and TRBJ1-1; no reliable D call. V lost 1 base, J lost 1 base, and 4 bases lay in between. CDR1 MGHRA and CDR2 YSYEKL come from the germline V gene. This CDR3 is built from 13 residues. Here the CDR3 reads CASSQAWNTEAFF. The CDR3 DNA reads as TGCGCCAGCAGCCAAGCTTGGAACACTGAAGCTTTCTTT.

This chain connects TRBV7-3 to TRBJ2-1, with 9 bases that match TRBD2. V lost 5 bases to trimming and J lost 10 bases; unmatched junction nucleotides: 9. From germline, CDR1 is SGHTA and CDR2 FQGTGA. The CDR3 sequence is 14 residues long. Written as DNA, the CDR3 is TGTGCCAGCAGCCCAACCGGGACTAGCAAGGAGCAGTTCTTC. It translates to CASSPTGTSKEQFF.